The 23 T cell receptor beta chains below all came from one sample that was sequenced in a study of blood T cell repertoires in COVID-19. The method was immunoSEQ multiplex PCR; TCRdb's version includes in-frame clones alone and lacks a portion of them. Among fewer than 400,000 clones, 85% to 90% were seen once, and the ten largest hold about 4%. The sequenced material came from PBMCs or T cells enriched from blood (not recorded which). These receptors came from a man between 25 and 39 years old who had recovered from COVID-19.

CDR3 DNA: TGTGCCAGCAGAGTGCCAGGGGTAGCTGAAGCTTTCTTT. Its translation: CASRVPGVAEAFF. This rearrangement joins TRBV6-6 to TRBJ1-1; maybe TRBD1 (6 bases). CDR1 and CDR2 from the germline V gene are MNHNY and SVGAGI (reference sequence). The CDR3 is 13 amino acids. V shed 6 bases and J shed 6 bases, with 14 bases lying between them.

The chain links TRBV30 to TRBJ2-7; perhaps TRBD2 as D (5 bases). Trimming stripped 0 bases from V and 6 bases from J, with 15 bases between. Germline V gene sequence: CDR1 GTSNPN, CDR2 SVGIG (reference sequence). The CDR3 loop spans 14 amino acids. The CDR3 bases are TGTGCCTGGAGTGTAGGCGGGCGGTTTCGCGAGCAGTACTTC. Translating it yields CAWSVGGRFREQYF.

This clone was observed a single time. The V and J genes are TRBV25-1 and TRBJ2-6, with a possible D match to TRBD1 (5 bases). The ends were cut back, 2 bases at V and 2 bases at J, with 7 bases in the middle. CDR3 size: 15 residues. The V gene's germline CDR1 is MGHDK and CDR2 SYGVNS. As DNA, the CDR3 is TGTGCCAGCAGTGAAAGGGGTGCTGGGGCCAACGTCCTGACTTTC. Protein: CASSERGAGANVLTF.

The chain uses TRBV14 and TRBJ2-7; D uncertain. The germline V and J ends were trimmed by 1 base and 4 bases, with 8 bases remaining between them. The CDR3 is 13 residues long. Germline CDR1 is SGHDN and CDR2 is FVKESK. In nucleotides, the CDR3 is TGTGCCAGCAGCCAAGCGACATTATACGAGCAGTACTTC. Translated: CASSQATLYEQYF. The entire variable domain, with the rest obtained from reference TRBV14 and TRBJ2-7, is as follows: EAGVTQFPSHSVIEKGQTVTLRCDPISGHDNLYWYRRVMGKEIKFLLHFVKESKQDESGMPNNRFLAERTGGTYSTLKVQPAELEDSGVYFCASSQATLYEQYFGPGTRLTVT.

This clone was detected only a few times. This chain uses TRBV6-5 with TRBJ1-2, with TRBD1 matching 7 bases. CDR1 is MNHEY and CDR2 is SVGAGI in the germline V gene. The length of the CDR3 is 12 residues. The trim removed 6 bases at V and 5 bases at J, leaving 3 bases unmatched. The CDR3 sequence is CASRTGRYGYTF. CDR3 DNA: TGTGCCAGCAGGACAGGGAGGTATGGCTACACCTTC.

The CDR3 region has the DNA TGTGCCAGCTCACCGCGGGGGGAGCCGTATGGCTACACCTTC. Translation: CASSPRGEPYGYTF. V is TRBV18 and J is TRBJ1-2; TRBD1 might be the D (5 bases). V was trimmed by 3 bases and J by 5 bases, leaving 13 bases between them. The CDR3 extends over 14 amino acids. CDR1 and CDR2 (germline): KGHSH, LQKENI.

The chain carries TRBV5-6 and TRBJ2-5; 10 bases agree with TRBD1. The CDR3 runs 16 residues. From germline, CDR1 is SGHDT and CDR2 YYEEEE. J was trimmed by 4 bases and V by 3 bases; bases with no gene match: 9. In DNA, the CDR3 is TGTGCCAGCAGCTCCCAGGGACAGGGGACCTTAGAGACCCAGTACTTC. Encoded protein: CASSSQGQGTLETQYF.

The chain recombines TRBV28 with TRBJ1-4; D remains ambiguous. V lost 7 bases and J 0 bases, leaving 12 bases between the germline ends. This CDR3 contains 15 residues. Germline V gene sequence: CDR1 MDHEN, CDR2 SYDVKM. CDR3 sequence (DNA): TGTGCCAGCACCTCTTCCGGGTCAACTAATGAAAAACTGTTTTTT. This sequence encodes CASTSSGSTNEKLFF.

Written as DNA, the CDR3 is TGTGCCAGTAGTATCCCAGGAGGGGCAAGGGAAAAACTGTTTTTT. This encodes CASSIPGGAREKLFF. J is TRBJ1-4 and V is TRBV19; D is perhaps TRBD1 (5 bases). Germline lookup yields CDR1 LNHDA and CDR2 SQIVND (reference sequence). V was trimmed by 3 bases and J by 8 bases, leaving 16 bases between them. This CDR3 has 15 amino acids.

This chain connects TRBV7-9 to TRBJ2-1, with D maybe TRBD1 (6 bases). CDR1 is SEHNR, CDR2 FQNEAQ, per germline (reference sequence). The CDR3 consists of 14 residues. Between the trimmed V and J ends, which lost 5 bases and 7 bases, there was a span of 15 bases. CDR3 residues: CASSLPGTKNEQFF. The CDR3 nucleotides read TGTGCCAGCAGCCTTCCGGGGACAAAAAATGAGCAGTTCTTC.

The V and J genes are TRBV28 and TRBJ1-2; 10 bases map to TRBD1. The germline CDR1 and CDR2 sequences are MDHEN and SYDVKM. This CDR3 is built from 14 residues. Germline trimming cut 6 bases from V and 7 bases from J; bases unmatched to any gene: 8. In nucleotides, the CDR3 is TGTGCCAGCAGCTTAGGACAGGGGGTACGTGGCTACACCTTC. Translation gives CASSLGQGVRGYTF.

The V call is TRBV30, the J call TRBJ2-5; 10 bases are shared with TRBD2. Germline V gene lookup returns CDR1 GTSNPN and CDR2 SVGIG (reference sequence). This CDR3 contains 13 residues. CDR3 in amino acids: CALSGGALETQYF. The CDR3 DNA reads TGTGCACTAAGCGGGGGGGCCTTGGAGACCCAGTACTTC.

J is TRBJ1-3 and V is TRBV2, with TRBD1 matching 10 bases. CDR1 SNHLY and CDR2 FYNNEI come from the germline V gene. The CDR3 totals 16 residues. Trimming cost V 4 bases and J 2 bases; bases outside gene matches: 5. CDR3 loop: CASSATGGATGNTIYF. CDR3 DNA: TGTGCCAGCAGTGCGACAGGGGGCGCGACTGGAAACACCATATATTTT.

In its sample, this clone was seen once. The J gene is TRBJ2-7, the V gene TRBV10-3, with D possibly being TRBD2 (7 bases). V was shortened by 3 bases and J by 5 bases, with 14 bases between the two germline ends. Germline V gene data show CDR1 as ENHRY and CDR2 as SYGVKD. The CDR3 runs 14 residues. CDR3 region: CAISDWGGRDEQYF. CDR3 bases: TGTGCCATCAGTGATTGGGGGGGGCGCGACGAGCAGTACTTC.

The V and J genes are TRBV19 and TRBJ1-1, with 8 bases fitting TRBD1. This CDR3 comprises 12 residues. The V gene end was trimmed by 5 bases and the J gene end by 7 bases; junction bases not matched to a gene: 3. From germline, CDR1 is LNHDA and CDR2 SQIVND (reference sequence). The CDR3 bases are TGTGCCAGTAGTTTCGGACAGGGTGAAGCTTTCTTT. Translation gives CASSFGQGEAFF.

V is TRBV27 and J is TRBJ1-2; tentatively, D is TRBD1 (5 bases). Trimming stripped 7 bases from V and 8 bases from J, with 14 bases between. The CDR3 loop spans 12 amino acids. Looked up from germline, CDR1 is MNHEY and CDR2 is SMNVEV (reference sequence). The CDR3 DNA sequence: TGTGCCAGCAAGGGCGGGGGTCTCGGCTACACCTTC. Its translation is CASKGGGLGYTF.

This chain connects TRBV6-5 to TRBJ1-2; D is perhaps TRBD1 (5 bases). With 6 bases removed from V and 0 bases from J, the gap between germline ends came to 11 bases. The germline V gene encodes CDR1 MNHEY and CDR2 SVGAGI. This CDR3 is 14 amino acids long. The CDR3 here is CASRQGQANYGYTF. CDR3 DNA sequence: TGTGCCAGCAGGCAGGGCCAGGCTAACTATGGCTACACCTTC.

V and J are TRBV5-4 and TRBJ2-2; the match to TRBD2 covers 10 bases. The CDR3 length is 17 residues. With V trimmed by 4 bases and J by 2 bases, 8 bases remained unmatched. The germline V gene has CDR1 SGHNT and CDR2 YYREEE (reference sequence). The CDR3 is CASSAGLAVPNTGELFF. DNA of the CDR3: TGTGCCAGCAGCGCAGGACTAGCGGTGCCCAACACCGGGGAGCTGTTTTTT.

The V and J genes are TRBV5-1 and TRBJ1-1, with 10 nucleotides matching TRBD1. Germline lookup yields CDR1 SGHRS and CDR2 YFSETQ. After removal of 4 bases from V and 4 bases from J, the junction contained 7 bases not matched to a gene. CDR3 size: 15 residues. DNA for the CDR3: TGCGCCAGCAGCATACTGACAGGGGGCATCACTGAAGCTTTCTTT. Amino acids: CASSILTGGITEAFF.

This clone was found once. V usage is TRBV5-6 and J usage is TRBJ1-1; TRBD1 agrees at 10 bases. From germline, CDR1 is SGHDT and CDR2 YYEEEE. V lost 2 bases and J lost 6; bases outside the gene matches: 7. The CDR3 contains 15 residues. Here the CDR3 DNA reads TGTGCCAGCAGCTTCCGCGGGACAGGGGTCCCTGAAGCTTTCTTT. It codes for CASSFRGTGVPEAFF. Based on the CDR3 plus reference TRBV5-6 and TRBJ1-1, the full variable domain is DAGVTQSPTHLIKTRGQQVTLRCSPKSGHDTVSWYQQALGQGPQFIFQYYEEEERQRGNFPDRFSGHQFPNYSSELNVNALLLGDSALYLCASSFRGTGVPEAFFGQGTRLTVV.

Here the CDR3 reads CASRAQETQYF. CDR3 bases: TGTGCCAGCAGAGCACAAGAGACCCAGTACTTC. The V and J genes are TRBV5-8 and TRBJ2-5, with no clear D. V was shortened by 5 bases and J by 2 bases, with 4 bases between the two germline ends. The CDR3 runs 11 residues. CDR1 is SGHTS, CDR2 YDEGEE, per germline.

The V gene is TRBV19, the J gene TRBJ1-3, with TRBD1 matching over 8 bases. The ends lost 9 bases at V and 0 bases at J; junction bases unmatched: 4. Germline V CDR1 and CDR2: LNHDA, SQIVND (reference sequence). The CDR3 runs to 14 residues. DNA for the CDR3: TGTGCCAGCCGGGACAGGATCTCTGGAAACACCATATATTTT. Translating gives CASRDRISGNTIYF.

V usage is TRBV7-2 and J usage is TRBJ2-3; 7 positions match TRBD1. The CDR3 consists of 16 residues. CDR1 SGHTA and CDR2 FQGNSA come from the germline V gene. V was pared by 2 bases and J by 2 bases, with 7 bases of the junction left unmatched. Written as DNA, the CDR3 is TGTGCCAGCAGCTTATGGGGGACAGTGGACACAGATACGCAGTATTTT. Its translation is CASSLWGTVDTDTQYF.